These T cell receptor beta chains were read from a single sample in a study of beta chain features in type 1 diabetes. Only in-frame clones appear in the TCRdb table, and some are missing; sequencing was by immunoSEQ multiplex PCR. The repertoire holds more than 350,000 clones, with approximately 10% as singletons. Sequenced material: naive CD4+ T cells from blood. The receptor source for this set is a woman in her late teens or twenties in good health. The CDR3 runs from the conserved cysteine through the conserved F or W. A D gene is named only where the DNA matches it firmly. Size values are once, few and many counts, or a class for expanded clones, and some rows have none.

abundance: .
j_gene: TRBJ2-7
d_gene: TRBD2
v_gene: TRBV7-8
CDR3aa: CASSQREFYEQYF
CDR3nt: TGTGCCAGCAGTCAGCGGGAGTTTTACGAGCAGTACTTC

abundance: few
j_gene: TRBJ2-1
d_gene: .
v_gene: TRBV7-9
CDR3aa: CASSSLGYEQFF
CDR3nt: TGTGCCAGCAGCTCCCTAGGCTATGAGCAGTTCTTC

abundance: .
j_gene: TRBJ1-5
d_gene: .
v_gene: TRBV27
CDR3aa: CASSLQGWQPQHF
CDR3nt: TGTGCCAGCAGCTTACAGGGATGGCAGCCCCAGCATTTT

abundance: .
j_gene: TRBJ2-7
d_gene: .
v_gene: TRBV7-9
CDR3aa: CASSLNRPYYEQYF
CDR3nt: TGTGCCAGCAGTCTCAATAGGCCGTACTACGAGCAGTACTTC

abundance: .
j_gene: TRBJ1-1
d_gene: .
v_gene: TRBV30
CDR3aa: CAWSIFGFTEAFF
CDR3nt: TGTGCCTGGAGCATTTTCGGGTTCACTGAAGCTTTCTTT

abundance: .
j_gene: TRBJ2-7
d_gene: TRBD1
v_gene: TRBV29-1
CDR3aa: CSARQGLYEQYF
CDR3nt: TGCAGCGCCCGACAGGGTCTCTACGAGCAGTACTTC

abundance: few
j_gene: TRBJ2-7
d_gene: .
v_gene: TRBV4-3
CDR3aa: CASSQDAGSEPTEQYF
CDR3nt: TGCGCCAGCAGCCAAGATGCCGGGTCCGAACCGACCGAGCAGTACTTC

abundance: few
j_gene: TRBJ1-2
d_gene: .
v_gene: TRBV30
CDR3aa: CAWSATEGRDYTF
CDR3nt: TGTGCCTGGAGTGCAACAGAAGGCAGGGACTACACCTTC

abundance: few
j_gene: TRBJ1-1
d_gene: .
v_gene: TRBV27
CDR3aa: CASSRGWNTEAFF
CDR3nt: TGTGCCAGCAGCAGGGGATGGAACACTGAAGCTTTCTTT

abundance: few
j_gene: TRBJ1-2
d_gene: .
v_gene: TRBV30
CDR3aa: CAWRLKGENYGYTF
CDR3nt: TGTGCCTGGAGGCTGAAGGGGGAGAACTATGGCTACACCTTC

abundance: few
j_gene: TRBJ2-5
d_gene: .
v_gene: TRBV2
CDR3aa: CASSARLGVQETQYF
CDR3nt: TGTGCCAGCAGTGCACGATTAGGGGTACAAGAGACCCAGTACTTC

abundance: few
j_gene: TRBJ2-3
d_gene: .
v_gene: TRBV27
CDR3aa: CASRQTRLSSDTQYF
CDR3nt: TGTGCCAGCAGGCAGACTAGGTTGTCGTCGGATACGCAGTATTTT

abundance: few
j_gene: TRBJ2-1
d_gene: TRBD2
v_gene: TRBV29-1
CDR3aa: CSVDEGTTPCQFF
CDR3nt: TGCAGCGTTGATGAGGGGACTACCCCGTGCCAGTTCTTC